This T cell receptor beta chain is from a study of cytomegalovirus exposure and HLA in healthy donors. Study observations and caveats: The records held CMV serostatus as the only immune exposure information. It was confirmed in vitro that a few of the CMV-associated chains were specific for CMV antigens. Most subjects' HLA-A and HLA-B alleles were reportedly predicted from TCR beta sequences.

Note on this clone: Its antigen is unknown.

The PCR contained 60 Vbeta and 13 Jbeta primers. Original analysis: The count from a later analysis was about 80 million unique TCR beta chains, some 10 million of them shared. The repertoire was sequenced with immunoSEQ multiplex PCR; TCRdb's copy has only in-frame clones and lacks some. That table is the source of V, J and clone size, and D and trimming were worked out from the DNA. The sample shows about 93,000 clones, roughly 75% of them seen only once. Sequenced sample: PBMCs. The TCR sequence derives from a man aged 25-45 years in good health and CMV-seronegative.

The DNA of the CDR3 is TGCGCCAGCAGCCAAGGGCTAGCGGGTTTGTCCTACGAGCAGTACTTC. Translated, it gives CASSQGLAGLSYEQYF. The chain recombines TRBV4-1 with TRBJ2-7, with TRBD2 identical over 8 bases. Germline V gene lookup returns CDR1 MGHRA and CDR2 YSYEKL. The CDR3 runs 16 residues. The junction had 6 bases not matched to a gene; V was cut back by 1 base and J by 1 base.